This TCR beta chain is from a study of shared clonotypes between healthy human individuals. On this clone itself: Its antigen is not known.

The assay was immunoSEQ multiplex PCR, and TCRdb's table has in-frame clones only and misses some. Of about 120,000 clones listed, more than 65% were seen once; the top ten hold roughly a quarter. Findings and limits, study-wide: Generally, naive subsets (rather than memory subsets) showed larger estimated richness.

The sequence came from a woman aged 25 to 39 in good health. Specimen: memory CD8+ T cells sorted from blood. Subset indicated: CD45RO+ cells pooled with CCR7-negative TemRA cells.

CDR3 nucleotides: TGTGCCAGTAGGGCGGGGCCAGCCGAGTTCTTC. It translates to CASRAGPAEFF. The genes are TRBV19 and TRBJ2-1; tentatively, D is TRBD2 (6 bases). Germline values: CDR1 LNHDA, CDR2 SQIVND (reference sequence). Trimming took 6 bases from V and 14 from J, leaving 14 bases between them. The CDR3 spans 11 residues.